The 31 T cell receptor beta chains given below trace back to one sample, sequenced in a study of blood T cell repertoires in COVID-19. The protocol was immunoSEQ multiplex PCR, while the TCRdb copy is restricted to in-frame clones and leaves out a portion. The sample records 69,000 or so clones, nearly 90% being singletons. The sequencing input was peripheral blood. The receptors here all came from a man in his fifties with acute or convalescent COVID-19.

This clone was detected only a few times. The chain employs TRBV19 and TRBJ2-3; 10 bases match TRBD1. This CDR3 spans 17 amino acids. J lost 4 bases, V lost 5 bases, and 12 bases had no gene match. Germline CDR1 and CDR2: LNHDA and SQIVND (reference sequence). The CDR3 DNA sequence: TGTGCCAGTAGTTCTCCGACCGGGACAGGGGAGGCAGATACGCAGTATTTT. Protein product: CASSSPTGTGEADTQYF.

This clone was observed once. The chain combines TRBV4-3 with TRBJ2-4, with D possibly matching TRBD2 (6 bases). V shed 0 bases and J shed 0 bases, with 18 bases lying between them. The CDR3 is made up of 19 amino acids. CDR1 is LGHNA and CDR2 is YSLEER in the germline V gene. CDR3 sequence: CASSQDRGGTDVAKNIQYF. CDR3 in DNA: TGCGCCAGCAGCCAAGATCGTGGGGGGACCGATGTAGCCAAAAACATTCAGTACTTC.

About this clone: At one end, the junction sequence differs from germline, possibly due to a read error. The chain has TRBV28 and TRBJ2-7; 9 nucleotides line up with TRBD1. Per germline, CDR1 MDHEN and CDR2 SYDVKM. The CDR3 runs to 15 residues. CDR3 residues: CASTTAGTGIYGQYF. As DNA, the CDR3 is TGTGCCAGCACTACCGCCGGGACAGGGATATACGGGCAGTACTTC.

Note on this clone: The same CDR3 also results from other DNA sequences found in this sample. The chain uses TRBV4-1 and TRBJ2-5; 9 bases are a match to TRBD2. The CDR3 is 18 amino acids. The V gene end was trimmed by 2 bases and the J gene end by 4 bases; junction bases not matched to a gene: 14. Per the germline V gene, CDR1 is MGHRA and CDR2 is YSYEKL. In nucleotides, the CDR3 is TGCGCCAGCAGCCAAACTGACGTCGCGGGGGGGGGTTTAGAGACCCAGTACTTC. This translates into CASSQTDVAGGGLETQYF.

The CDR3 DNA sequence: TGCGCCAGCAGTGGGTCCGGGACTAGGAGCTCCTACAATGAGCAGTTCTTC. As protein: CASSGSGTRSSYNEQFF. V usage is TRBV10-1 and J usage is TRBJ2-1, with 8 nucleotides matching TRBD2. The CDR3 spans 17 residues. J was trimmed by 0 bases and V by 4 bases; bases with no gene match: 8. CDR1 WNHNN and CDR2 SYGVQD come from the germline V gene (reference sequence).

The chain links TRBV7-2 to TRBJ2-1; no clear D. V was trimmed by 3 bases and J by 10 bases, leaving 10 bases between them. Germline CDR1 reads SGHTA; CDR2 reads FQGNSA. The CDR3 length is 12 residues. The CDR3 DNA is TGTGCCAGCAGCTTCGGAGCACGCGAGCAGTTCTTC. Translating gives CASSFGAREQFF.

The chain combines TRBV28 with TRBJ2-2; TRBD2 is a possible D gene (7 bases). The CDR3 sequence is 14 residues long. V was pared by 7 bases and J by 6 bases, with 15 bases between. Germline values: CDR1 MDHEN, CDR2 SYDVKM. CDR3 residues: CASIRGASAGELFF. DNA of the CDR3: TGTGCCAGCATTCGGGGGGCATCTGCCGGGGAGCTGTTTTTT.

The genes are TRBV5-1 and TRBJ2-7, with a weak D call TRBD2 (5 bases). V lost 0 bases and J 3 bases, leaving 19 bases between the germline ends. The CDR3 is 17 amino acids. The germline V gene has CDR1 SGHRS and CDR2 YFSETQ. The CDR3 region has the DNA TGCGCCAGCAGCTTGGTTTCCGTGGAAGCTCGGGGCTACGAGCAGTACTTC. Protein product: CASSLVSVEARGYEQYF.

The V call is TRBV5-4, the J call TRBJ1-1; D call uncertain. The CDR3 runs 16 residues. The V gene lost 0 bases and the J gene lost 2 bases, with 14 bases spanning the gap. The V gene's germline CDR1 is SGHNT and CDR2 YYREEE (reference sequence). The CDR3 nucleotides read TGTGCCAGCAGCTTGGGAAGAGCAGACACCAACACTGAAGCTTTCTTT. It codes for CASSLGRADTNTEAFF.

V usage is TRBV7-2 and J usage is TRBJ2-7; possibly TRBD1 for D (6 bases). V lost 1 base and J lost 5, with 12 bases in between. Germline-derived CDR1 and CDR2 are SGHTA and FQGNSA. CDR3 length: 14 residues. Here the CDR3 DNA reads TGTGCCAGCAGCTTAGAAGGGGGTCTGGACGAGCAGTACTTC. Its translation is CASSLEGGLDEQYF. Looking up the rest from reference TRBV7-2 and TRBJ2-7 gives the full variable domain: GAGVSQSPSNKVTEKGKDVELRCDPISGHTALYWYRQSLGQGLEFLIYFQGNSAPDKSGLPSDRFSAERTGGSVSTLTIQRTQQEDSAVYLCASSLEGGLDEQYFGPGTRLTVT.

This chain links TRBV3-1 (or the pseudogene TRBV3-2) with TRBJ2-3; 10 nucleotides agree with TRBD1. The CDR3 has 17 residues. V was pared by 4 bases and J by 1 base, with 8 bases of the junction left unmatched. CDR1 and CDR2 from the germline V gene are LGHDT and YNNKEL (reference sequence). Written as DNA, the CDR3 is TGTGCCAGCAGCCGACGGGGACAGGGGTTGGGCACAGATACGCAGTATTTT. It encodes CASSRRGQGLGTDTQYF.

This rearrangement joins TRBV3-1 (or the pseudogene TRBV3-2) to TRBJ2-7, with TRBD1 as a possible D gene (6 bases). The CDR3 covers 16 residues. Germline lookup yields CDR1 LGHDT and CDR2 YNNKEL (reference sequence). V was trimmed by 1 base and J by 3 bases, leaving 16 bases between them. The CDR3 coding sequence is TGTGCCAGCAGCCAAGTGTCGATCCGGGACAACTACGAGCAGTACTTC. Amino acid sequence: CASSQVSIRDNYEQYF.

V gene TRBV30 combines with J gene TRBJ2-7, with D maybe TRBD2 (6 bases). The CDR3 is 13 residues long. The V end was cut by 1 base, the J end by 7 bases, with 14 bases between. The germline gives CDR1 GTSNPN, CDR2 SVGIG (reference sequence). CDR3 sequence reads: CAWSGGAGGEQYF. Written as DNA, the CDR3 is TGTGCCTGGAGTGGGGGAGCCGGAGGGGAGCAGTACTTC.

The genes are TRBV19 and TRBJ2-3, with D possibly matching TRBD2 (5 bases). CDR3 size: 12 residues. The ends were cut back, 9 bases at V and 2 bases at J, with 9 bases in the middle. The V gene's germline CDR1 is LNHDA and CDR2 SQIVND (reference sequence). CDR3 sequence: CASEGDTDTQYF. The DNA for the CDR3 is TGTGCCAGCGAGGGCGACACAGATACGCAGTATTTT.

The chain combines TRBV9 with TRBJ2-7; 10 bases align to TRBD1. Losses at the gene ends were 4 bases for V and 0 bases for J; bases not matched to a gene: 4. The germline CDR1 and CDR2 sequences are SGDLS and YYNGEE. This CDR3 comprises 15 residues. DNA for the CDR3: TGTGCCAGCAGCTCCGGGACAGGGGCCTCCTACGAGCAGTACTTC. Translating it yields CASSSGTGASYEQYF.

V and J are TRBV18 and TRBJ1-1; D uncertain. The germline V gene has CDR1 KGHSH and CDR2 LQKENI. The CDR3 runs to 13 residues. V was shortened by 3 bases and J by 0 bases, with 5 bases between the two germline ends. The CDR3 spells CASSPQMNTEAFF. CDR3 bases: TGTGCCAGCTCACCTCAGATGAACACTGAAGCTTTCTTT. Together with reference TRBV18 and TRBJ1-1, the CDR3 gives the full variable domain: NAGVMQNPRHLVRRRGQEARLRCSPMKGHSHVYWYRQLPEEGLKFMVYLQKENIIDESGMPKERFSAEFPKEGPSILRIQQVVRGDSAAYFCASSPQMNTEAFFGQGTRLTVV.

This clone was seen a few times. This sequence joins TRBV7-9 and TRBJ2-7; 8 bases are a match to TRBD1. CDR3 size: 12 residues. Looked up from germline, CDR1 is SEHNR and CDR2 is FQNEAQ (reference sequence). V gave up 5 bases and J gave up 6 bases; unmatched junction bases: 3. The DNA of the CDR3 is TGTGCCAGCAGCCGGGGACAGGCCGAGCAGTACTTC. Amino acids: CASSRGQAEQYF.

The CDR3 here is CASSRPSGSAGGTGELFF. DNA for the CDR3: TGCGCCAGCAGCCGTCCTAGCGGGAGCGCCGGAGGGACCGGGGAGCTGTTTTTT. J is TRBJ2-2 and V is TRBV5-1, with 10 bases lining up with TRBD2. Germline V lookup: CDR1 SGHRS, CDR2 YFSETQ. J lost 5 bases, V lost 4 bases, and 14 bases had no gene match. CDR3 length: 18 residues.

The gene calls are TRBV2 and TRBJ1-1; weak D call: TRBD1 (5 bases). This CDR3 is 12 amino acids long. The V end lost 10 bases, the J end lost 5 bases, and 14 bases lay between the germline ends. Germline V gene lookup returns CDR1 SNHLY and CDR2 FYNNEI. CDR3: CATTDGGTEAFF. In nucleotides, the CDR3 is TGTGCCACCACGGACGGGGGGACTGAAGCTTTCTTT.

The J gene is TRBJ2-5, the V gene TRBV5-4; 7 nucleotides agree with TRBD2. V lost 0 bases and J lost 5; bases outside the gene matches: 7. CDR3 size: 15 residues. Germline assignment: CDR1 SGHNT and CDR2 YYREEE (reference sequence). This chain's CDR3 is CASSLGGLGGETQYF. The CDR3 coding sequence is TGTGCCAGCAGCTTGGGGGGACTGGGAGGGGAGACCCAGTACTTC.

The chain uses TRBV28 and TRBJ1-3; possible D gene TRBD1, 6 bases. Looked up from germline, CDR1 is MDHEN and CDR2 is SYDVKM. Trimming left V 4 bases short and J 2 bases short, with 9 bases between. The CDR3 is 14 residues long. In nucleotides, the CDR3 is TGTGCCAGCAGTTCCTCAGGGGCTGGAAACACCATATATTTT. Translation gives CASSSSGAGNTIYF. The whole variable domain, remainder taken from reference TRBV28 and TRBJ1-3, is DVKVTQSSRYLVKRTGEKVFLECVQDMDHENMFWYRQDPGLGLRLIYFSYDVKMKEKGDIPEGYSVSREKKERFSLILESASTNQTSMYLCASSSSGAGNTIYFGEGSWLTVV.

This rearrangement joins TRBV5-1 to TRBJ1-1; no definite D call. Germline-derived CDR1 and CDR2 are SGHRS and YFSETQ. V was trimmed by 2 bases and J by 5 bases, leaving 16 bases between them. The CDR3 is 15 residues long. The CDR3 nucleotides are TGCGCCAGCAGCTTTAGCGTCCCGGGGAGAACTGAAGCTTTCTTT. Its protein product is CASSFSVPGRTEAFF.

This chain connects TRBV11-2 to TRBJ2-7; TRBD2 matches 12 bases. CDR3 length: 16 residues. Germline V gene data show CDR1 as SGHAT and CDR2 as FQNNGV. After removal of 0 bases from V and 6 bases from J, the junction contained 6 bases not matched to a gene. The CDR3 here is CASSLDRGLAGFEQYF. In DNA form, the CDR3 reads TGTGCCAGCAGCTTAGATAGGGGACTAGCGGGTTTCGAGCAGTACTTC.

This clone showed up just a few times. The chain is built from TRBV7-2 and TRBJ2-7; TRBD2 might be the D (5 bases). The CDR3 has 14 residues. Trimming removed 1 base at V and 7 bases at J, with 14 bases between. Germline V gene lookup returns CDR1 SGHTA and CDR2 FQGNSA. As DNA, the CDR3 is TGTGCCAGCAGCTTAGATGGAGGTCTCATAGAGCAGTACTTC. Its translation is CASSLDGGLIEQYF. Complete variable domain (other parts from reference TRBV7-2 and TRBJ2-7): GAGVSQSPSNKVTEKGKDVELRCDPISGHTALYWYRQSLGQGLEFLIYFQGNSAPDKSGLPSDRFSAERTGGSVSTLTIQRTQQEDSAVYLCASSLDGGLIEQYFGPGTRLTVT.

The chain has TRBV6-5 and TRBJ1-3; D may be TRBD1 (6 bases). The CDR3 length is 15 residues. Germline values: CDR1 MNHEY, CDR2 SVGAGI. The ends were cut back, 6 bases at V and 0 bases at J, with 12 bases in the middle. The CDR3 region is CASSHRESSGNTIYF. In nucleotides, the CDR3 is TGTGCCAGCAGCCACAGGGAGAGCTCTGGAAACACCATATATTTT.

This clone appeared a few times. This chain links TRBV19 with TRBJ2-1; 14 bases are shared with TRBD2. The V gene end was trimmed by 3 bases and the J gene end by 0 bases; junction bases not matched to a gene: 13. Germline V lookup: CDR1 LNHDA, CDR2 SQIVND (reference sequence). The CDR3 contains 21 residues. CDR3 DNA: TGTGCCAGTAGTATGGGGTGGACTAGCGGGAGGTATGGGGACTCCTACAATGAGCAGTTCTTC. This translates into CASSMGWTSGRYGDSYNEQFF.

The gene calls are TRBV9 and TRBJ2-7; possible D gene TRBD2, 5 bases. The CDR3 consists of 14 residues. CDR1 and CDR2 from the germline V gene are SGDLS and YYNGEE. Trimming stripped 0 bases from V and 7 bases from J, with 14 bases between. For the CDR3, the DNA is TGTGCCAGCAGCGTAGGGGAGACTCGAGGAGAGCAGTACTTC. Its translation is CASSVGETRGEQYF.

A single count supports this clone. The genes are TRBV5-1 and TRBJ2-1; TRBD1 might be the D (5 bases). The V gene's germline CDR1 is SGHRS and CDR2 YFSETQ. V was clipped by 4 bases and J by 7 bases, with 15 bases between them. The CDR3 loop spans 14 amino acids. In DNA form, the CDR3 reads TGCGCCAGCAGCCTACAGGTCGGCACTAATGAGCAGTTCTTC. It specifies CASSLQVGTNEQFF.

The chain couples TRBV19 to TRBJ2-1; a possible D gene is TRBD2 (6 bases). The length of the CDR3 is 13 residues. Per germline, CDR1 LNHDA and CDR2 SQIVND (reference sequence). Trimming removed 5 bases from V and 3 bases from J, with 8 bases in between. The CDR3 DNA is TGTGCCAGTAGTCAGCGGGTCTACAATGAGCAGTTCTTC. This translates into CASSQRVYNEQFF. The complete variable domain, with remaining parts taken from reference TRBV19 and TRBJ2-1, reads DGGITQSPKYLFRKEGQNVTLSCEQNLNHDAMYWYRQDPGQGLRLIYYSQIVNDFQKGDIAEGYSVSREKKESFPLTVTSAQKNPTAFYLCASSQRVYNEQFFGPGTRLTVL.

The chain employs TRBV6-4 and TRBJ1-3; 7 bases match TRBD1. This CDR3 is built from 13 residues. The germline V gene encodes CDR1 MRHNA and CDR2 SNTAGT. The CDR3 region is CVNRGPSGNTIYF. DNA of the CDR3: TGTGTAAACAGGGGACCCTCTGGAAACACCATATATTTT.

DNA for the CDR3: TGTGCCAGCAGCTTAGATGTAGGGGGCCGCAACAATGAGCAGTTCTTC. Protein: CASSLDVGGRNNEQFF. The chain couples TRBV7-7 to TRBJ2-1; 7 bases fit TRBD1. CDR1 SSHAT and CDR2 FNYEAQ come from the germline V gene (reference sequence). CDR3 size: 16 residues. The J segment lost 5 bases and the V segment lost 1 base, leaving 8 bases of the junction unmatched.